A selection of T cell receptor beta chains follows, all from one sample in a study of CD8 T cells in Susac syndrome. One entry per CDR3 protein results from TCRdb running MiXCR on the immunoSEQ multiplex PCR reads. The sample includes around 200,000 distinct CDR3 sequences, around 95% seen only once; the top ten take just over 0.08%. Sequenced: CD4+ T cells from PBMCs. The receptors originated from a human donor with multiple sclerosis. Both conserved end residues are part of each CDR3. D genes are given only for firm matches. The size entry is marked missing in some rows and otherwise reads once, few, many or a size class.

cdr3_aa cdr3_nt cdr3_length j_call d_call clone_size v_call
CAISESEGNQPQHF TGTGCCATCAGTGAGTCGGAGGGAAATCAGCCCCAGCATTTT 14 TRBJ1-5 NA NA TRBV10-3
CASSLIDRGNKQYF TGTGCCAGCAGCTTAATTGACAGGGGTAACAAGCAGTACTTC 14 TRBJ2-7 TRBD1 NA TRBV6-5
CSVGGAYEQYF TGCAGCGTCGGGGGCGCCTACGAGCAGTACTTC 11 TRBJ2-7 NA NA TRBV29-1
CASSLDGQGHYNEQFF TGCGCCAGCAGCTTGGATGGACAGGGCCATTACAATGAGCAGTTCTTC 16 TRBJ2-1 TRBD1 once TRBV5-1
CSAGDSLQPQHF TGCAGTGCTGGGGACAGTCTGCAGCCCCAGCATTTT 12 TRBJ1-5 TRBD1 NA TRBV20-1
CASSPGLQSTDTQYF TGCGCCAGCAGCCCGGGACTCCAAAGCACAGATACGCAGTATTTT 15 TRBJ2-3 NA NA TRBV5-1
CASSPPGANTGELFF TGTGCCAGCAGCCCTCCGGGGGCCAACACCGGGGAGCTGTTTTTT 15 TRBJ2-2 NA once TRBV7-2
CAISAGETQYF TGTGCCATCAGCGCGGGAGAGACCCAGTACTTC 11 TRBJ2-5 NA NA TRBV10-3
CASSAGLAGLNEKLFF TGTGCCAGCAGCGCAGGGTTGGCGGGGCTCAATGAAAAACTGTTTTTT 16 TRBJ1-4 NA NA TRBV9
CASSYGPSNTGELFF TGTGCCAGCAGCTACGGGCCGTCGAACACCGGGGAGCTGTTTTTT 15 TRBJ2-2 NA NA TRBV9
CSATKAQETQYF TGCAGTGCTACCAAGGCCCAAGAGACCCAGTACTTC 12 TRBJ2-5 NA NA TRBV20-1
CASSDLGNQPQHF TGTGCCAGCAGCGACTTGGGCAATCAGCCCCAGCATTTT 13 TRBJ1-5 NA NA TRBV27
CAAMRTDTQYF TGTGCCGCGATGCGAACAGATACGCAGTATTTT 11 TRBJ2-3 NA NA TRBV30
CASSPNGNYGYTF TGTGCCAGCTCACCCAACGGCAACTATGGCTACACCTTC 13 TRBJ1-2 NA few TRBV18
CASNAPGQGTGELFF TGTGCCAGCAACGCCCCGGGACAGGGTACCGGGGAGCTGTTTTTT 15 TRBJ2-2 TRBD1 NA TRBV28
CASNGQGGLTDTQYF TGTGCCAGCAACGGACAGGGGGGTTTGACAGATACGCAGTATTTT 15 TRBJ2-3 TRBD1 NA TRBV2
CASIRTLNTGELFF TGTGCCAGCATAAGGACATTGAACACCGGGGAGCTGTTTTTT 14 TRBJ2-2 NA NA TRBV6-5
CAIKSTEFYEQYF TGTGCCATCAAATCGACAGAATTCTACGAGCAGTACTTC 13 TRBJ2-7 NA NA TRBV10-3
CARFWGLVYEQFF TGTGCCCGATTCTGGGGACTAGTCTATGAGCAGTTCTTC 13 TRBJ2-1 TRBD2 NA TRBV14
CASSRLAGAYNEQFF TGTGCCAGCTCACGGTTGGCGGGGGCCTACAATGAGCAGTTCTTC 15 TRBJ2-1 TRBD2 NA TRBV18
CASSDSQGSAQYF TGTGCCAGCAGTGACTCGCAGGGATCTGCCCAGTACTTC 13 TRBJ2-7 NA NA TRBV6-4
CAWSGDRGPYNEQFF TGTGCCTGGAGTGGTGACAGGGGGCCCTACAATGAGCAGTTCTTC 15 TRBJ2-1 TRBD1 NA TRBV30
CASSIRLGYIYGYTF TGTGCCAGCAGTATCCGCTTAGGCTATATCTATGGCTACACCTTC 15 TRBJ1-2 NA NA TRBV12-3/TRBV12-4
CSGYGTVNTGELFF TGCAGCGGTTACGGGACAGTGAACACCGGGGAGCTGTTTTTT 14 TRBJ2-2 TRBD1 once TRBV29-1
CASSQLPIESNEQFF TGTGCCAGCAGCCAGTTGCCCATCGAGAGCAATGAGCAGTTCTTC 15 TRBJ2-1 NA NA TRBV3-1
CSASGFREETQYF TGCAGTGCTAGTGGTTTCAGGGAGGAGACCCAGTACTTC 13 TRBJ2-5 NA once TRBV20-1
CASSLGQGNDNQPQHF TGTGCCAGCAGTCTAGGACAGGGCAACGACAATCAGCCCCAGCATTTT 16 TRBJ1-5 TRBD1 NA TRBV12-3/TRBV12-4
CASSDRGPADTQYF TGTGCCAGCAGTGACAGGGGGCCCGCAGATACGCAGTATTTT 14 TRBJ2-3 TRBD1 NA TRBV25-1
CASSVGGGMAFF TGTGCCAGCAGTGTCGGTGGGGGGATGGCTTTCTTT 12 TRBJ1-1 NA once TRBV25-1
CASSLSGGTEQFF TGTGCCAGCAGCCTTAGCGGGGGGACTGAGCAGTTCTTC 13 TRBJ2-1 TRBD2 NA TRBV5-4
CSVAKLLHGYTF TGCAGCGTTGCGAAACTGCTCCATGGCTACACCTTC 12 TRBJ1-2 NA NA TRBV29-1
CASLPGPPGNEQFF TGTGCCAGCTTACCGGGACCCCCGGGCAATGAGCAGTTCTTC 14 TRBJ2-1 NA NA TRBV7-2
CASSPFLNTEAFF TGTGCCAGCTCCCCTTTCCTGAACACTGAAGCTTTCTTT 13 TRBJ1-1 NA NA TRBV18
CSATGTVNSYEQYF TGCAGTGCCACCGGGACAGTAAACTCCTACGAGCAGTACTTC 14 TRBJ2-7 TRBD1 NA TRBV20-1
CASSLGQGSNTGELFF TGTGCCAGCAGCTTAGGACAGGGTAGCAACACCGGGGAGCTGTTTTTT 16 TRBJ2-2 TRBD1 NA TRBV7-6
CASSQAFHEQFF TGTGCCAGCAGCCAAGCATTCCATGAGCAGTTCTTC 12 TRBJ2-1 NA NA TRBV14
CASSLSVLYGYTF TGTGCCAGCAGTTTGTCTGTGCTCTATGGCTACACCTTC 13 TRBJ1-2 NA NA TRBV27
CASSLGTERAQYF TGTGCCAGCAGCCTCGGGACTGAGAGGGCCCAGTACTTC 13 TRBJ2-5 NA NA TRBV3-1
CASSQDFSSGNEQFF TGTGCCAGCAGCCAAGACTTCAGTTCCGGCAATGAGCAGTTCTTC 15 TRBJ2-1 NA NA TRBV3-1
CASRRDMSSYNEQFF TGTGCCAGCAGACGGGACATGAGCTCCTACAATGAGCAGTTCTTC 15 TRBJ2-1 NA once TRBV5-4
CASRERTSSPQETQYF TGTGCCAGCAGGGAGAGGACTAGTTCTCCACAAGAGACCCAGTACTTC 16 TRBJ2-5 TRBD2 NA TRBV2
CASSQGVAGGEQFF TGTGCCAGCAGCCAAGGAGTAGCGGGAGGGGAGCAGTTCTTC 14 TRBJ2-1 TRBD2 once TRBV3-1
CASSIGTEGGYTF TGTGCCAGCTCCATCGGGACAGAGGGGGGCTACACCTTC 13 TRBJ1-2 TRBD1 NA TRBV18
CASSTGLSREQFF TGTGCCAGCAGCACGGGACTCTCACGTGAGCAGTTCTTC 13 TRBJ2-1 NA NA TRBV3-1
CASSETWTGTEAFF TGTGCCAGCAGTGAAACGTGGACAGGCACTGAAGCTTTCTTT 14 TRBJ1-1 TRBD1 NA TRBV6-1
CASSSGGTLNEQFF TGTGCCAGCTCTAGCGGGGGGACCCTCAATGAGCAGTTCTTC 14 TRBJ2-1 TRBD2 NA TRBV6-2/TRBV6-3
CSARDLWDGQYF TGCAGTGCTAGAGATCTCTGGGACGGGCAGTACTTC 12 TRBJ2-7 NA NA TRBV20-1
CSVSRGDTIYF TGCAGCGTTTCCCGGGGGGACACCATATATTTT 11 TRBJ1-3 NA once TRBV29-1
CASSLGGRYNEQFF TGTGCCAGCAGCTTGGGCGGCAGATACAATGAGCAGTTCTTC 14 TRBJ2-1 NA NA TRBV5-4
CAWSVGQGAYNEQFF TGTGCCTGGAGTGTTGGCCAGGGGGCGTACAATGAGCAGTTCTTC 15 TRBJ2-1 TRBD1 NA TRBV30
CATSRDGGGLTGELFF TGTGCCACCAGCAGGGATGGCGGGGGCCTCACCGGGGAGCTGTTTTTT 16 TRBJ2-2 NA NA TRBV15
CASGFPKETQYF TGTGCTAGTGGTTTTCCCAAGGAGACCCAGTACTTC 12 TRBJ2-5 NA NA TRBV12-5
CASSLGDYNSPLHF TGTGCCAGCAGTCTCGGGGACTATAATTCACCCCTCCACTTT 14 TRBJ1-6 NA NA TRBV27
CASSQPSSLTGELFF TGTGCCAGCAGCCAACCAAGTTCCCTCACCGGGGAGCTGTTTTTT 15 TRBJ2-2 NA NA TRBV3-1
CASSAGDTQYF TGTGCCAGCAGCGCGGGAGATACGCAGTATTTT 11 TRBJ2-3 NA NA TRBV9
CASSAITGGIQYF TGTGCCAGCAGCGCTATCACAGGGGGCATTCAGTACTTC 13 TRBJ2-4 TRBD1 NA TRBV5-6
CASSQSRGPTGYTF TGTGCCAGCAGCCAATCGCGAGGACCGACCGGCTACACCTTC 14 TRBJ1-2 NA NA TRBV16
CASSWQGGPDTQYF TGTGCCAGCAGCTGGCAGGGGGGCCCGGATACGCAGTATTTT 14 TRBJ2-3 NA NA TRBV7-9
CASSPGANGSPLHF TGTGCCAGCAGCCCCGGGGCGAATGGGTCACCCCTCCACTTT 14 TRBJ1-6 NA NA TRBV2
CASSFLAGGTYEQYF TGTGCCAGCAGCTTTTTAGCGGGGGGAACCTACGAGCAGTACTTC 15 TRBJ2-7 TRBD2 NA TRBV7-2